This T cell receptor (beta chain) was captured by sequencing in a study of CD8 T cells in ankylosing spondylitis. Findings and limits, study-wide: Several highly homologous variants made up a TCR beta motif that seemed to typify ankylosing spondylitis blood.

V was cut by 1 base and J by 2 bases, with 15 bases left in between. Germline loops: CDR1 KGHDR, CDR2 SFDVKD. The CDR3 runs 17 residues. This clonotype was seen just once. Its antigen is as yet unknown. Quantitative 5'-RACE with molecular barcodes produced the TCR beta libraries. A single record per CDR3 protein comes from TCRdb applying MiXCR to the 5' RACE reads. The sample shows some 200,000 distinct CDR3 sequences, about 18% of them seen only once. Specimen: blood, either unsorted or a sorted T cell fraction (not recorded which). The TCR was taken from a male donor aged 5-29 years with ankylosing spondylitis or in good health (not recorded which). This chain connects TRBV24-1 to TRBJ2-3, with a tentative D call TRBD1 (6 bases). The CDR3 DNA reads as TGTGCCACCAGTGATTTCCCTCGTCGGGACAACACAGATACGCAGTATTTT. This sequence encodes CATSDFPRRDNTDTQYF.